This T cell receptor beta chain stems from a study of cytomegalovirus exposure and HLA in healthy donors (dated by TCRdb to 2016 to 2017). In the study overall: The 700 or so repertoires of the first cohort and the 110 or so validation repertoires were produced on the same platform, according to a later analysis. The study was designed to test whether signatures of past pathogen exposure could be identified by cataloging public T cell receptors. A separate validation cohort of 100 to 150 different subjects was used in addition to the approximately 670-subject first cohort. High-throughput TCR immunosequencing, statistical association of individual TCRs with disease status, and machine learning were combined to predict cytomegalovirus infection status. Findings and caveats that apply to the study as a whole: A total of 150 or so TCR beta chains were listed by the study as associated with cytomegalovirus. A later analysis found that TCRs clustered in the first cohort also tended to co-occur in the roughly 120 validation repertoires, with about 94% of cluster scores above 0. A few of the identified cytomegalovirus-associated TCR beta chains were confirmed in vitro to be specific for cytomegalovirus antigens. Cytomegalovirus status was reported to be diagnosed by the classifier with high specificity and sensitivity in both the original and validation cohorts. A later analysis had no HLA typing for the validation cohort, so co-occurrence there was scored across all 110 or so repertoires. According to the authors, the approach could potentially be generalized to other disease states and immunological phenotypes. While some public TCRs were present in many individuals, most TCR sequences turned up only very rarely across donors.

Donors formed part of the validation cohort, which comprised over a hundred subjects and was distinct from the first cohort of fewer than 750 subjects. About this clone: No cognate antigen has been identified for it. Base qualities are not recorded, but no much larger clone differs from it by a single base.

Including cysteine and phenylalanine, the CDR3 has 14 amino acids. Just CDR3 DNA is preserved here, 42 bases in frame from base 1. Taken from the germline V gene, the CDR1 and CDR2 loops are MNHNS and SASEGT. A distance of 14 bases separates the germline ends of V and J, which lose 3 bases and 11 bases respectively. To prepare the library, the immunoSEQ multiplex PCR assay was applied. The study's processing was this. To diagnose cytomegalovirus status from the catalog of TCR beta chain sequences, a statistical classification framework was built. What TCRdb holds here is the immuneACCESS table cut down to in-frame rearrangements. Part of the clones is not present; checked against another copy, under half of the missing clones reflect an unresolved V gene, and the others are unexplained. V, J and clone size were drawn from that table, and D and trimming were deduced from the DNA. The table for this sample lists approximately 99,000 clones; approximately 95% of them were counted only once. Roughly 0.66% of the sample belongs to the ten largest clones.

This TCR came from a woman aged 18-29 years in good health and CMV-seronegative. Source material: PBMCs. The chain is made from TRBV6-1 and TRBJ1-6; confidence is insufficient to name the D gene. CDR3 region: CASSENLGEPPLHF. The base sequence is TGTGCCAGCAGTGAGAATCTTGGGGAGCCACCCCTCCACTTT.